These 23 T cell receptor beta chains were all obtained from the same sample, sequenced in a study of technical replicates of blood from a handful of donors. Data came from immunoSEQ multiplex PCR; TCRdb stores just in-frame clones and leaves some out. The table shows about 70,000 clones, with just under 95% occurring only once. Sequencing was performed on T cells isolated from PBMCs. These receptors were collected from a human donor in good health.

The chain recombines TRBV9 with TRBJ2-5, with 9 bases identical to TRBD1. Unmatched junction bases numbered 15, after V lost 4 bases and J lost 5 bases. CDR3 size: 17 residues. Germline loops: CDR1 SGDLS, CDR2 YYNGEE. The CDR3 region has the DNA TGTGCCAGCAGCACGTCCCGGGACAGGGTCTGGGGGGAGACCCAGTACTTC. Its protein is CASSTSRDRVWGETQYF.

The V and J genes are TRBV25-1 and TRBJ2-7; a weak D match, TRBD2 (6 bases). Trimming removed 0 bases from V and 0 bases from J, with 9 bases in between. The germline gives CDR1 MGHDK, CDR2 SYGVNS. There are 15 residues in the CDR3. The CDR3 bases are TGTGCCAGCAGTGAATACGGGGGATCCTCCTACGAGCAGTACTTC. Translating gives CASSEYGGSSYEQYF.

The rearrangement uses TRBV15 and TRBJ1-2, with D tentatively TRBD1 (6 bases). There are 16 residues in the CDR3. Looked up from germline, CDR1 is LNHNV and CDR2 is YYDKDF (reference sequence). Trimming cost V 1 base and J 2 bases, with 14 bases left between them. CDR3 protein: CATSRGTGRSNYGYTF. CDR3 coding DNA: TGTGCCACCAGCAGAGGAACAGGGCGTTCCAACTATGGCTACACCTTC. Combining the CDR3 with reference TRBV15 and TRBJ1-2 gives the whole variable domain DAMVIQNPRYQVTQFGKPVTLSCSQTLNHNVMYWYQQKSSQAPKLLFHYYDKDFNNEADTPDNFQSRRPNTSFCFLDIRSPGLGDTAMYLCATSRGTGRSNYGYTFGSGTRLTVV.

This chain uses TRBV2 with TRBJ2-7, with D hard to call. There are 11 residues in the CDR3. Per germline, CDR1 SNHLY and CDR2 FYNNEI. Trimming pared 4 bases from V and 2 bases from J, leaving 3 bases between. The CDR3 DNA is TGTGCCAGCAGTGGTACCTACGAGCAGTACTTC. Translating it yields CASSGTYEQYF.

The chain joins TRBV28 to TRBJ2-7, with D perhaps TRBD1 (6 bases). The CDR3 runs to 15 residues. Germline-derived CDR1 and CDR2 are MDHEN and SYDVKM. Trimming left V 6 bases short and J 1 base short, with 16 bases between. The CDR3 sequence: CASRKRTVGSYEQYF. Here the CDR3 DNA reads TGTGCCAGCAGAAAACGGACAGTGGGGTCCTACGAGCAGTACTTC.

CDR3 in amino acids: CASSLLTGGTGELFF. The CDR3 DNA sequence: TGCGCCAGCAGCTTGTTGACAGGTGGAACCGGGGAGCTGTTTTTT. This chain links TRBV5-1 with TRBJ2-2, with a weak D call TRBD1 (6 bases). Trimming removed 1 base at V and 5 bases at J, with 12 bases between. CDR3 length: 15 residues. Germline CDR1 and CDR2: SGHRS and YFSETQ.

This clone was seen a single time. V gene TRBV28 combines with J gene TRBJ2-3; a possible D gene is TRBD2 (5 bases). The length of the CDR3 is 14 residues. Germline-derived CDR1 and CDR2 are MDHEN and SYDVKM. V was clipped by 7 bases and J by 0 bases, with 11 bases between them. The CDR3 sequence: CASISSPSTDTQYF. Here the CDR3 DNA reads TGTGCCAGCATCTCTAGCCCTAGCACAGATACGCAGTATTTT.

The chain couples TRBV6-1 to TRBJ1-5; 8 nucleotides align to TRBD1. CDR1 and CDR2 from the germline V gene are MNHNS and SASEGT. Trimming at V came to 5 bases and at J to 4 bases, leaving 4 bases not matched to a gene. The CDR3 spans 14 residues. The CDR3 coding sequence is TGTGCCAGCAGTCCGGGACAGGTGAATCAGCCCCAGCATTTT. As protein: CASSPGQVNQPQHF.

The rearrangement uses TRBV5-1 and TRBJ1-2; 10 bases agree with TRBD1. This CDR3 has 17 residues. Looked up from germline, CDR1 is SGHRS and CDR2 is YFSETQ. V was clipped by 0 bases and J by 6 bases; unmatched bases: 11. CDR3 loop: CASSLAQDRGRKDGYTF. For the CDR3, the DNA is TGCGCCAGCAGCTTGGCCCAAGACAGGGGGCGTAAAGATGGCTACACCTTC.

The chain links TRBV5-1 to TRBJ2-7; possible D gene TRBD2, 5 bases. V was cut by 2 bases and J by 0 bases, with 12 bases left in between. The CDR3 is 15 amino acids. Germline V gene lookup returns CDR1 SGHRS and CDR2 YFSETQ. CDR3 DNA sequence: TGCGCCAGCAGCTTTTCGGCTACTAGCTCCTACGAGCAGTACTTC. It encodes CASSFSATSSYEQYF.

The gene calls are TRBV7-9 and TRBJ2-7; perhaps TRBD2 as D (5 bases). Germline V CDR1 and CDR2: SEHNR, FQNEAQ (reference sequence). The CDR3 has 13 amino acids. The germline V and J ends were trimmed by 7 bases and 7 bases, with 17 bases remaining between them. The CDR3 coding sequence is TGTGCCAGCACGGAAGGTTACTCGGGAGAGCAGTACTTC. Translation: CASTEGYSGEQYF.

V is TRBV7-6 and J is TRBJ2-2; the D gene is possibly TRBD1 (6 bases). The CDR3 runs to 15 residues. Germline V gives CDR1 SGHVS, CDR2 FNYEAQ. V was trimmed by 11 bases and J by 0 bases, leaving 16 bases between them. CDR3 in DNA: TGTGCCTTGAAACGGACAGCGGCGAACACCGGGGAGCTGTTTTTT. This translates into CALKRTAANTGELFF.

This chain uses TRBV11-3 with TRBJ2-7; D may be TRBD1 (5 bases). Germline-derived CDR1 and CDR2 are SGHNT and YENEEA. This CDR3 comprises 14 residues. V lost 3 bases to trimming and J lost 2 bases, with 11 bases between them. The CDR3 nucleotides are TGTGCCAGCAGCTTCGGAGACAGAACCTACGAGCAGTACTTC. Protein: CASSFGDRTYEQYF.

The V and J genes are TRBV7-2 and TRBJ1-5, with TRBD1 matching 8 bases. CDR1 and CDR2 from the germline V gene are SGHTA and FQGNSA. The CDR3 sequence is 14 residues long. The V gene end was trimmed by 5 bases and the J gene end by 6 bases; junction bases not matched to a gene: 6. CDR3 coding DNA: TGTGCCAGCAGCAGGACAGGGTGGGGTCAGCCCCAGCATTTT. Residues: CASSRTGWGQPQHF. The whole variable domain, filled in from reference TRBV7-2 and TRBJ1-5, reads GAGVSQSPSNKVTEKGKDVELRCDPISGHTALYWYRQSLGQGLEFLIYFQGNSAPDKSGLPSDRFSAERTGGSVSTLTIQRTQQEDSAVYLCASSRTGWGQPQHFGDGTRLSIL.

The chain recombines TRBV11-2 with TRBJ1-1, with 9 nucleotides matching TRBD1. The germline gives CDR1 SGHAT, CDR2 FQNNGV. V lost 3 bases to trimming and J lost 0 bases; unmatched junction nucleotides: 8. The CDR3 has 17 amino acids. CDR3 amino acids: CASSLGQGIILNTEAFF. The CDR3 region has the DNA TGTGCCAGCAGCTTGGGACAGGGTATAATCCTGAACACTGAAGCTTTCTTT. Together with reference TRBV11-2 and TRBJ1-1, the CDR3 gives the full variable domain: EAGVAQSPRYKIIEKRQSVAFWCNPISGHATLYWYQQILGQGPKLLIQFQNNGVVDDSQLPKDRFSAERLKGVDSTLKIQPAKLEDSAVYLCASSLGQGIILNTEAFFGQGTRLTVV.

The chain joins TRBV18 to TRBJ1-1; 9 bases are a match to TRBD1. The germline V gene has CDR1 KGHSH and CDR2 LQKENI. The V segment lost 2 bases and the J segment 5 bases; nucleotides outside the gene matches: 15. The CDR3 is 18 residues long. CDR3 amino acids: CASSPSYGTGYFRTEAFF. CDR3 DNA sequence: TGTGCCAGCTCACCAAGCTATGGGACAGGGTATTTTAGAACTGAAGCTTTCTTT. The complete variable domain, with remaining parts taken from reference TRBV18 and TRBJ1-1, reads NAGVMQNPRHLVRRRGQEARLRCSPMKGHSHVYWYRQLPEEGLKFMVYLQKENIIDESGMPKERFSAEFPKEGPSILRIQQVVRGDSAAYFCASSPSYGTGYFRTEAFFGQGTRLTVV.

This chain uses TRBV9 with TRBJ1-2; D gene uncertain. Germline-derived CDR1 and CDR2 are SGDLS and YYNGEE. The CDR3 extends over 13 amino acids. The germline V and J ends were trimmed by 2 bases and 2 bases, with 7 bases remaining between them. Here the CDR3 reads CASSVRGNYGYTF. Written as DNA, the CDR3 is TGTGCCAGCAGCGTGCGAGGGAACTATGGCTACACCTTC.

CDR3 region: CACRGGGRTSYEQYF. The CDR3 DNA is TGTGCCTGCCGGGGGGGTGGGCGCACCTCCTACGAGCAGTACTTC. J is TRBJ2-7 and V is TRBV6-5, with 8 positions matching TRBD2. This CDR3 spans 15 amino acids. V dropped 11 bases and J dropped 0; count of bases not matched to a gene: 12. Germline CDR1 and CDR2: MNHEY and SVGAGI.

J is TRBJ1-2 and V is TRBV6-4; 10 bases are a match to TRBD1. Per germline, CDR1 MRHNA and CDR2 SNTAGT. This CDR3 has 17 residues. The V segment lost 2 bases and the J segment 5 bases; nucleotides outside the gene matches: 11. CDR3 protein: CASSDPRTGGIRYGYTF. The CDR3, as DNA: TGTGCCAGCAGTGACCCCCGGACAGGGGGAATTAGGTATGGCTACACCTTC.

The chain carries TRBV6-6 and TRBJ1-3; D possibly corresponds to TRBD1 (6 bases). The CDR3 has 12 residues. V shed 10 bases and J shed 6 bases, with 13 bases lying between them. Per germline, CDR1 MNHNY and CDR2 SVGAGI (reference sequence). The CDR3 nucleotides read TGTGCCACTGGGAGGGGGACAAACACCATATATTTT. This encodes CATGRGTNTIYF.

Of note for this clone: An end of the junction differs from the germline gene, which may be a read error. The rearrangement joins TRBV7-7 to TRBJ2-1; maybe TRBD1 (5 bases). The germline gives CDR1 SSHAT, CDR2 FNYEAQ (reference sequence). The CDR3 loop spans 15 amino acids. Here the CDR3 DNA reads TGTGCTAGCAGCTTAGACAGCCTAACCTACAATGAGCAGTTCTTC. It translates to CASSLDSLTYNEQFF.

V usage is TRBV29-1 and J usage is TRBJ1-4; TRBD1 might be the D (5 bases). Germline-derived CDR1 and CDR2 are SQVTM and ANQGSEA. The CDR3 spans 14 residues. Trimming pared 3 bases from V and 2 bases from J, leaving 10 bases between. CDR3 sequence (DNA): TGCAGCGTTGAGGGGGGGAGCACTAATGAAAAACTGTTTTTT. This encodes CSVEGGSTNEKLFF.

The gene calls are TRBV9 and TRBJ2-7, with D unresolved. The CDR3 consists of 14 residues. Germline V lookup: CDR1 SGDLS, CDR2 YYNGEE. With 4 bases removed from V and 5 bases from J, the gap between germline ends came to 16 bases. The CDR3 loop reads CASSFVEYGDEQYF. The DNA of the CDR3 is TGTGCCAGCAGCTTTGTAGAGTATGGTGACGAGCAGTACTTC.